What follows describes a single T cell receptor (beta chain). Its target is unknown. Individuals with ophthalmopathy presented a Clinical Activity Score of at least 3, a NOSPECS grade of at least 4 and a duration under 3 months. Clinicians diagnosed patients from clinical symptoms, serum thyroxine and TRAb, thyroid ultrasound and orbital computed tomography. These data come from a study of T cells in Graves' hyperthyroidism and ophthalmopathy. Amplification yielded TCR beta CDR3 regions, with RNA transcripts as the source. A set of HTBI primers served as the primers for a first-round RT-PCR of the TCR CDR3. One entry per CDR3 protein, called by TCRdb with MiXCR from the multiplex PCR reads. The table lists more than 450,000 distinct CDR3 sequences, just under 20% of them singletons. Study-level points and caveats: In blood, most of the thyroid clonotypes expanded above 0.001 were also present. Separation of ophthalmopathy from stable hyperthyroidism was achieved by a 13 V-J model.

Sequenced material: blood. The receptor comes from a man between 35 and 55 years old with Graves' ophthalmopathy.

The CDR3 spells CASRFGSSNEKLFF. CDR3 DNA sequence: TGTGCCAGCAGGTTTGGCAGTTCTAATGAAAAACTGTTTTTT. The chain carries TRBV12-3 or TRBV12-4 and TRBJ1-4; no reliable D call. V lost 6 bases and J lost 3, with 11 bases in between. The CDR3 consists of 14 residues.